The T cell receptor beta chain under discussion was sequenced for a study of cytomegalovirus exposure and HLA in healthy donors. Study observations and caveats: The authors assumed roughly uniform sequencing depth across donors for presence/absence analyses. Only CMV serostatus was available as immune exposure information. Reports state that TCR beta sequences accurately predicted most subjects' HLA-A and HLA-B alleles.

The PCR ran on 60 Vbeta and 13 Jbeta primers. Method: immunoSEQ multiplex PCR; TCRdb's copy keeps in-frame clones and lacks some. Seen here are some 150,000 clones, roughly 73% observed once, and the top ten hold less than 1.1%. As regards this clone: The target antigen is unknown.

The sequenced sample consisted of PBMCs. This receptor was identified in a male donor in good health and CMV-seronegative.

The CDR3 spells CASSSGLAGALSGQYF. The CDR3 region has the DNA TGTGCCAGCAGCTCGGGACTAGCGGGGGCCCTGAGTGGGCAGTATTTT. The chain employs TRBV5-6 and TRBJ2-3, with 14 positions matching TRBD2. This CDR3 is built from 16 residues. V lost 3 bases, J lost 11 bases, and 11 bases stayed unmatched. Germline CDR1 is SGHDT and CDR2 is YYEEEE.